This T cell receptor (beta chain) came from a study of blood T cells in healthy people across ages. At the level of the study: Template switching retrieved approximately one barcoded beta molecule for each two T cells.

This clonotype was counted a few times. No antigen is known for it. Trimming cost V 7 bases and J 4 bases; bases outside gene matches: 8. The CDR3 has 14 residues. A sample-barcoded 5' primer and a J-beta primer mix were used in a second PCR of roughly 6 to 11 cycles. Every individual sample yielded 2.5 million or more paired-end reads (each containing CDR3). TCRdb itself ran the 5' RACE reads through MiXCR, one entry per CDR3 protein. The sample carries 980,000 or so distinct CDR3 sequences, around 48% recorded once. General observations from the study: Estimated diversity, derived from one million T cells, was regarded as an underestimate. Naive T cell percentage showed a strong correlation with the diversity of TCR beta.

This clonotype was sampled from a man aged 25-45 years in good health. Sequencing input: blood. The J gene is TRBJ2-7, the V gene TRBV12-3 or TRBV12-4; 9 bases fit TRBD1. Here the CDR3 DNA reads TGTGCCAGCACCAGCTCTGACAGGGGGTACGAGCAGTACTTC. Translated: CASTSSDRGYEQYF.